This TCR beta chain came from a study of T cells after yellow fever vaccination. CDR3 length: 11 amino acids. From germline, CDR1 is MNHEY and CDR2 SMNVEV (reference sequence). V was pared by 8 bases and J by 12 bases, with 7 bases of the junction left unmatched. They built TCR cDNA with 5'RACE template switching, a step that put in a universal primer site and UMIs. TCRdb re-called the 5' RACE reads through MiXCR, storing one row per CDR3 protein. This table has a few hundred thousand distinct CDR3 sequences, over 4% appearing once. The receptor comes from a man in his late teens or twenties who received the YFV17D yellow fever vaccine. Sequencing was performed on PBMCs, taken 5 days after the yellow fever booster vaccination. The chain is built from TRBV27 and TRBJ2-1; 7 nucleotides line up with TRBD2. The CDR3 DNA is TGTGCCAGCGGCCTAGCGGTGCGGCAGTTCTTC. Translated: CASGLAVRQFF.